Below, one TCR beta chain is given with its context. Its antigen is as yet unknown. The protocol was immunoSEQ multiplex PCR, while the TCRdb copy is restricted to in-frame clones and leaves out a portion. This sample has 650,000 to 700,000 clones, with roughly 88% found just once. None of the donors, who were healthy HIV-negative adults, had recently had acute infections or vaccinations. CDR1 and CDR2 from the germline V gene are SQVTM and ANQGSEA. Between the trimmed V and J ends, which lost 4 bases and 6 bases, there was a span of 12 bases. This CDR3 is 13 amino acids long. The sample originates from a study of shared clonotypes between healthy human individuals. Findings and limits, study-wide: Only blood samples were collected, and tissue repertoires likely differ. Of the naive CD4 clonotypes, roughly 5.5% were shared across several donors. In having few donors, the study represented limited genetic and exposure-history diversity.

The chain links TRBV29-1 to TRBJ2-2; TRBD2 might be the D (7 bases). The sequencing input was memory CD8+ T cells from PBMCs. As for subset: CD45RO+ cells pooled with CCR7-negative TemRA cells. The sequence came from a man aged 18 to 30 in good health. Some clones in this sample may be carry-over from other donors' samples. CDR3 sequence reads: CSVVSGGSGELFF. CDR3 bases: TGCAGCGTTGTATCGGGGGGCTCCGGGGAGCTGTTTTTT.